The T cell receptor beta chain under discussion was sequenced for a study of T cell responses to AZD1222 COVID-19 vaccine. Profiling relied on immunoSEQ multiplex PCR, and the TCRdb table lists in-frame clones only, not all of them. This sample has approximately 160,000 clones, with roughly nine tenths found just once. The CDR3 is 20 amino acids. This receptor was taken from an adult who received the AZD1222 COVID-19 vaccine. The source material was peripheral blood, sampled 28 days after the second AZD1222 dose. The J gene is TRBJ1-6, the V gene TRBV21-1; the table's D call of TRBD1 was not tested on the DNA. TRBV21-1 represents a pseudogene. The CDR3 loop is CASSKIMVEQGACDNSPLHF. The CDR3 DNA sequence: TGTGCCAGCAGCAAAATAATGGTAGAACAGGGGGCCTGTGATAATTCACCCCTCCACTTT.